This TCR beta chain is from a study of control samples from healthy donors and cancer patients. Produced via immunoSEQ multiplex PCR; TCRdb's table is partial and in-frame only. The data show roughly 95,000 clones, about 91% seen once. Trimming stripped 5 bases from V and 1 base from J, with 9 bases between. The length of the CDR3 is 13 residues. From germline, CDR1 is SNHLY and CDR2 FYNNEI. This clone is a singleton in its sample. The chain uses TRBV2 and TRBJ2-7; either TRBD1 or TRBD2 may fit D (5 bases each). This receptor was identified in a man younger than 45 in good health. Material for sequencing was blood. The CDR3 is CASSRDGSYEQYF. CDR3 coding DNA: TGTGCCAGCAGTCGGGACGGGTCCTACGAGCAGTACTTC.